This T cell receptor (beta chain) emerged from a study of control samples from healthy donors and cancer patients. Assay used: immunoSEQ multiplex PCR; TCRdb lists only in-frame clones, some missing. The sample contains around 13,000 clones, roughly 71% of which appear only once. CDR1 and CDR2 (germline): SGHAT, FQNNGV. Trimming shortened V by 5 bases and J by 5 bases, and 16 bases separated the two germline ends. The CDR3 contains 15 residues. The TCR comes from a male donor with melanoma. V is TRBV11-2 and J is TRBJ2-1; D perhaps matches TRBD2 (6 bases). Sequencing was performed on formalin-fixed, paraffin-embedded tissue. The chain's CDR3 is CASSLMAGGNNEQFF. The CDR3 DNA reads TGTGCCAGCAGCCTTATGGCCGGGGGTAACAATGAGCAGTTCTTC.